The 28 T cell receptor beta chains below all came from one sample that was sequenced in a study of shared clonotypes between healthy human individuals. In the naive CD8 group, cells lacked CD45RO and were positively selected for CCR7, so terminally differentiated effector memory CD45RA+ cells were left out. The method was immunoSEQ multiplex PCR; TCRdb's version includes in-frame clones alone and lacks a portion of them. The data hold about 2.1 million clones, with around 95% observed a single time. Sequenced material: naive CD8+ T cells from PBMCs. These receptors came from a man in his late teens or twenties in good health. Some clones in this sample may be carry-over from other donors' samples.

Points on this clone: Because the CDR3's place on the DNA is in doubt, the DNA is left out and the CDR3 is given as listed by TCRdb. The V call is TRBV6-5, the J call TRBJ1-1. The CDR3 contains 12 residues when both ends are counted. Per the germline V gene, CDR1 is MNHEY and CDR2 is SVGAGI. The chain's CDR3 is CASSTSRTEAFF.

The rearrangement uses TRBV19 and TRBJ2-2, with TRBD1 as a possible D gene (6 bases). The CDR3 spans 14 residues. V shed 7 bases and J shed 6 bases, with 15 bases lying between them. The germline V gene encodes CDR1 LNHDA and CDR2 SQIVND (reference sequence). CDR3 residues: CASTFRGGAGELFF. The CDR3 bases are TGTGCCAGTACTTTTCGTGGGGGCGCCGGGGAGCTGTTTTTT. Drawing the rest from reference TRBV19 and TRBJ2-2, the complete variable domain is DGGITQSPKYLFRKEGQNVTLSCEQNLNHDAMYWYRQDPGQGLRLIYYSQIVNDFQKGDIAEGYSVSREKKESFPLTVTSAQKNPTAFYLCASTFRGGAGELFFGEGSRLTVL.

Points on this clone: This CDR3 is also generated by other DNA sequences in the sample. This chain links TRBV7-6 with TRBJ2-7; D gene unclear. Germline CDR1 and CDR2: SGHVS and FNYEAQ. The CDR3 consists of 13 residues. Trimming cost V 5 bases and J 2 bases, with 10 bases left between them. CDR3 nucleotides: TGTGCCAGCAGCCTTAGGGTTACCTACGAGCAGTACTTC. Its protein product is CASSLRVTYEQYF. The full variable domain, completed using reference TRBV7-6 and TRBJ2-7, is GAGVSQSPRYKVTKRGQDVALRCDPISGHVSLYWYRQALGQGPEFLTYFNYEAQQDKSGLPNDRFSAERPEGSISTLTIQRTEQRDSAMYRCASSLRVTYEQYFGPGTRLTVT.

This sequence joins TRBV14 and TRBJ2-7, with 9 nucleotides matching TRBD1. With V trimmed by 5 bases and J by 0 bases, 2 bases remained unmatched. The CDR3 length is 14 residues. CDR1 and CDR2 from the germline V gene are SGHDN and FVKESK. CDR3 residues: CASSYRGPSYEQYF. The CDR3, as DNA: TGTGCCAGCAGCTACAGGGGGCCCTCCTACGAGCAGTACTTC.

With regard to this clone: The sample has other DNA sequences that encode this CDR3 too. CDR3 loop: CASRPDRGNQPQHF. The CDR3, as DNA: TGTGCCAGCAGACCGGACAGGGGGAATCAGCCCCAGCATTTT. The V call is TRBV28, the J call TRBJ1-5; 10 nucleotides agree with TRBD1. Unmatched junction bases numbered 3, after V lost 6 bases and J lost 4 bases. The germline CDR1 and CDR2 sequences are MDHEN and SYDVKM. The CDR3 consists of 14 residues.

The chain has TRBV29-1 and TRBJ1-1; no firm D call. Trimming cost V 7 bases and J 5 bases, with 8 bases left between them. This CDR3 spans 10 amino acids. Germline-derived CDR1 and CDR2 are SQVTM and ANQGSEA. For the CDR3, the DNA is TGCAGCGCCACGAGGACTGAAGCTTTCTTT. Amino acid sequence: CSATRTEAFF.

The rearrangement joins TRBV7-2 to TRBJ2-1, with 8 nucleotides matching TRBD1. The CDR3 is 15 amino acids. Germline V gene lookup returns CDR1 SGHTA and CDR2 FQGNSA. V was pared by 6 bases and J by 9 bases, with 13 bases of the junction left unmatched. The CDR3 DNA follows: TGTGCCAGCAGAAATGGAGGGGACAGGTACGGTGAGCAGTTCTTC. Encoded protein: CASRNGGDRYGEQFF.

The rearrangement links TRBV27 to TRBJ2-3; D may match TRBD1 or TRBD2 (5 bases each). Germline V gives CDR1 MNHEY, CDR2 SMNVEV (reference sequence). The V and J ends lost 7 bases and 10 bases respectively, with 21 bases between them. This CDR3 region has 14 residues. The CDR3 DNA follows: TGTGCCAGCACCATGGGGGACCCCGGTTTAGCGCAGTATTTT. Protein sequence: CASTMGDPGLAQYF.

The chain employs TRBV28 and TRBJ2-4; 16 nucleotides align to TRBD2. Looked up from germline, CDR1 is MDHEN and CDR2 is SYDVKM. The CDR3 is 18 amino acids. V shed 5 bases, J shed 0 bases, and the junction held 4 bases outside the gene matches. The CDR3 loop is CASSEGLAGGEAKNIQYF. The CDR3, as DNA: TGTGCCAGCAGTGAGGGACTAGCGGGGGGGGAAGCCAAAAACATTCAGTACTTC.

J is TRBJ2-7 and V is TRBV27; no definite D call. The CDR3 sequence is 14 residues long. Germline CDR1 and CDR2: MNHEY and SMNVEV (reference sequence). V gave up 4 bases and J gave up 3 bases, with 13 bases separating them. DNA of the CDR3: TGTGCCAGCAGTTCCTCGCTGTCTATCTACGAGCAGTACTTC. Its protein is CASSSSLSIYEQYF.

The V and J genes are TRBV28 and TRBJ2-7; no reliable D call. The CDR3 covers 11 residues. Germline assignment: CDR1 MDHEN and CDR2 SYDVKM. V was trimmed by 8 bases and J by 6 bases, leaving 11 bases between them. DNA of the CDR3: TGTGCCAGCCTAAGGAGTAGCGAGCAGTACTTC. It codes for CASLRSSEQYF.

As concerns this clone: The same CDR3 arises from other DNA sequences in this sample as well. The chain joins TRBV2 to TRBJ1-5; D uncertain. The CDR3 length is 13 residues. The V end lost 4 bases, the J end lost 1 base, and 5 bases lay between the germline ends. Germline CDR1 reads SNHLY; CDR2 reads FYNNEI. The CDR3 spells CASSAGSNQPQHF. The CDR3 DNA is TGTGCCAGCAGTGCTGGGAGCAATCAGCCCCAGCATTTT.

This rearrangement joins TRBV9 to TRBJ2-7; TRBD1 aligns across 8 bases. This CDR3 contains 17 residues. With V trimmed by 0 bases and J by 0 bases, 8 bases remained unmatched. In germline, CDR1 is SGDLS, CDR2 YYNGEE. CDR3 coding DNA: TGTGCCAGCAGCGTAGACGATCGGGACAGGACCTCCTACGAGCAGTACTTC. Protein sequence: CASSVDDRDRTSYEQYF.

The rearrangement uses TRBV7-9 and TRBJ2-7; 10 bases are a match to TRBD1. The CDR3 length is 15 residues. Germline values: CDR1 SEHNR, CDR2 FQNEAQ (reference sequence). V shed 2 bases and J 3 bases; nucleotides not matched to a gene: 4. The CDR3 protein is CASSLRTGGIYEQYF. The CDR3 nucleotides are TGTGCCAGCAGCTTAAGGACAGGGGGAATCTACGAGCAGTACTTC.

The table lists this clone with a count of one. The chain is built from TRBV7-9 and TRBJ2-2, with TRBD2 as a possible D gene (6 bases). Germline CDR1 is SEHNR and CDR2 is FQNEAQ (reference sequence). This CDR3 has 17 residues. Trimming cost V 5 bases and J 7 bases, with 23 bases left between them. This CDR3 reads CASSHNVRGVNNGELFF. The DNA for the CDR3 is TGTGCCAGCAGCCACAACGTTCGCGGGGTGAATAACGGGGAGCTGTTTTTT.

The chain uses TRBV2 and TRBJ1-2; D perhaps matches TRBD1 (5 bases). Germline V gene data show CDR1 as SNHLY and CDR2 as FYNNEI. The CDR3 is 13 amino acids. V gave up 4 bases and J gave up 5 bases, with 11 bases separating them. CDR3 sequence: CASSGGRSYGYTF. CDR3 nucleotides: TGTGCCAGCAGTGGGGGACGGAGTTATGGCTACACCTTC.

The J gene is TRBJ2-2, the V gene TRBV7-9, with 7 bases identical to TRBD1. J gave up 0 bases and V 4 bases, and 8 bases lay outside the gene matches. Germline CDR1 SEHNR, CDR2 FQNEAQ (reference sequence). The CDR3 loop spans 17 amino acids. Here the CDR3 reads CASSSPTGTANTGELFF. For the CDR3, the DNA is TGTGCCAGCAGCTCACCGACAGGGACCGCGAACACCGGGGAGCTGTTTTTT. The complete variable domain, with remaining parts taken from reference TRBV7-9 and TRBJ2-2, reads DTGVSQNPRHKITKRGQNVTFRCDPISEHNRLYWYRQTLGQGPEFLTYFQNEAQLEKSRLLSDRFSAERPKGSFSTLEIQRTEQGDSAMYLCASSSPTGTANTGELFFGEGSRLTVL.

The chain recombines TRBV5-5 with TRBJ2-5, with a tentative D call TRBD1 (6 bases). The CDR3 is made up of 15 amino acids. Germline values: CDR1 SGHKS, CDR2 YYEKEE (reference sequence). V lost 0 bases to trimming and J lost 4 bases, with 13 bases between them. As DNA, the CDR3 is TGTGCCAGCAGCTTGGGACAGGTCCAGACAGAGACCCAGTACTTC. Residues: CASSLGQVQTETQYF.

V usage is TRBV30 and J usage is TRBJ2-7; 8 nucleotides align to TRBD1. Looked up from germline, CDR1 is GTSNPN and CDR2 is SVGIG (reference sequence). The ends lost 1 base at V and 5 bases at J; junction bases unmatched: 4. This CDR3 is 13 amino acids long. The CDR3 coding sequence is TGTGCCTGGAGTGAGGGACAGGTCCACGAGCAGTACTTC. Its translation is CAWSEGQVHEQYF.

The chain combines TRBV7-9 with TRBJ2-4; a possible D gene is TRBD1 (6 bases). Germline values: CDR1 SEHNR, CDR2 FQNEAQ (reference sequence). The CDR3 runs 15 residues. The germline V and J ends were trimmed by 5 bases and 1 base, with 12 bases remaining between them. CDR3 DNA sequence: TGTGCCAGCAGCCACGCCCAGGGGGCCAAAAACATTCAGTACTTC. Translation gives CASSHAQGAKNIQYF.

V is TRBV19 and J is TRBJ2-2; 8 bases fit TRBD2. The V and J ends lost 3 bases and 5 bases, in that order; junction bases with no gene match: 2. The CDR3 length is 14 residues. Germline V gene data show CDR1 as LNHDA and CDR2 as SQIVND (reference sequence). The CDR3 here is CASSIREGTGELFF. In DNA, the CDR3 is TGTGCCAGTAGTATTCGGGAGGGTACCGGGGAGCTGTTTTTT.

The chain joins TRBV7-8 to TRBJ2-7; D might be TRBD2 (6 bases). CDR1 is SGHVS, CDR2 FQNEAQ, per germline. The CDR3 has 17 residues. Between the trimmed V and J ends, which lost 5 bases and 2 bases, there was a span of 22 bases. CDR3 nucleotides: TGTGCCAGCAGCCCGGGAGCGGCGGGGCCCCAACCCTACGAGCAGTACTTC. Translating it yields CASSPGAAGPQPYEQYF.

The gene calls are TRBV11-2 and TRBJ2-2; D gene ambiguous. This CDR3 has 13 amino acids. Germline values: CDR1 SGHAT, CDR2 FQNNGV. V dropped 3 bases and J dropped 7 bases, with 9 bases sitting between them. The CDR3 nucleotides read TGTGCCAGCAGCTTTACGGTTCACGGGGAGCTGTTTTTT. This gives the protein CASSFTVHGELFF. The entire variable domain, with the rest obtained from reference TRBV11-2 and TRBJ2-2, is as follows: EAGVAQSPRYKIIEKRQSVAFWCNPISGHATLYWYQQILGQGPKLLIQFQNNGVVDDSQLPKDRFSAERLKGVDSTLKIQPAKLEDSAVYLCASSFTVHGELFFGEGSRLTVL.

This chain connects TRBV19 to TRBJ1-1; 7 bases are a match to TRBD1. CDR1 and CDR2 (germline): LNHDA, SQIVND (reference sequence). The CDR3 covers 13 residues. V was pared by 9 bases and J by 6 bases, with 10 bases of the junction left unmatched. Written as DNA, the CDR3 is TGTGCCAGGCGAGGGGGCGGCCCGGCTGAAGCTTTCTTT. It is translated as CARRGGGPAEAFF.

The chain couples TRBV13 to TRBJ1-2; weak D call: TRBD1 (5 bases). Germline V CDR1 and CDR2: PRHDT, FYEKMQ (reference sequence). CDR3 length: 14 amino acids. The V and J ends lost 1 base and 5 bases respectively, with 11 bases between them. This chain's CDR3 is CASSLADREYGYTF. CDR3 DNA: TGTGCCAGCAGCTTAGCCGACAGAGAATATGGCTACACCTTC.

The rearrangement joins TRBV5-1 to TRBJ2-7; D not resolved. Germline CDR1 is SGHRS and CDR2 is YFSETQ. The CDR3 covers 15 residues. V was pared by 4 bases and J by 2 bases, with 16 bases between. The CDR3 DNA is TGCGCCAGCAGCCCCATCCAGCGAACTACCTACGAGCAGTACTTC. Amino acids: CASSPIQRTTYEQYF.

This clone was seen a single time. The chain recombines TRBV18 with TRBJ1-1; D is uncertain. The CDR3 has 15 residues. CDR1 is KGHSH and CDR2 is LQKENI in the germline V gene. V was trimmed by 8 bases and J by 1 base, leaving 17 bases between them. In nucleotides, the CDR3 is TGTGCCAGCCGAAGCGCAGAACCTCAGAACACTGAAGCTTTCTTT. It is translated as CASRSAEPQNTEAFF.

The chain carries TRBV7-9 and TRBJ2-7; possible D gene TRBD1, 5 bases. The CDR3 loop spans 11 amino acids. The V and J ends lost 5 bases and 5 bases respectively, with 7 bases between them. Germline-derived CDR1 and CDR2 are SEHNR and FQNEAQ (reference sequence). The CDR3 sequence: CASSQQDEQYF. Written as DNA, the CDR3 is TGTGCCAGCAGCCAACAGGACGAGCAGTACTTC.